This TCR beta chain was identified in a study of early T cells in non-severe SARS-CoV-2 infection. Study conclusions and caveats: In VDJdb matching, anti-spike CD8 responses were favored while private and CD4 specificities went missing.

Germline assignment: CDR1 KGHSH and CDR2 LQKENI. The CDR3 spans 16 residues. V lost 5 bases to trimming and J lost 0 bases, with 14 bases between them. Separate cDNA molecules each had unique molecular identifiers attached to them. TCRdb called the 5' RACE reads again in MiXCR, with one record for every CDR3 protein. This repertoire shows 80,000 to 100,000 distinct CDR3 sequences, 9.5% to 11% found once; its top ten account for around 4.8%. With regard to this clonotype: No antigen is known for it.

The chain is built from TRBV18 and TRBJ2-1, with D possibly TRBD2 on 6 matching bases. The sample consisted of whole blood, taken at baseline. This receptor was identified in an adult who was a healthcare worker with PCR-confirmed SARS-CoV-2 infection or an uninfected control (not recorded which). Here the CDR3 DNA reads TGTGCCAGCTCATTACTTAGCGGTCCCTCCTACAATGAGCAGTTCTTC. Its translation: CASSLLSGPSYNEQFF.